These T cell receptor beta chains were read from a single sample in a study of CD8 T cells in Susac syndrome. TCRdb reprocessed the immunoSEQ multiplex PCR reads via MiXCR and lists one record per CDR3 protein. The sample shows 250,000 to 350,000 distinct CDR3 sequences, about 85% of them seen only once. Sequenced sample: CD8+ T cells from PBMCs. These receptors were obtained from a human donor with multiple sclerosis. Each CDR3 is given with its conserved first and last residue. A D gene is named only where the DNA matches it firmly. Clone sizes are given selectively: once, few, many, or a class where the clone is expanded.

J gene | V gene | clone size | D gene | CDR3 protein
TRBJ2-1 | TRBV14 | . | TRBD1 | CASSPRRQGQDEQFF
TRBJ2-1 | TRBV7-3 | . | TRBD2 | CASSSVPWTSGPYSSYNEQFF
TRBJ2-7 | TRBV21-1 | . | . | CASSNRLEGYEQYF
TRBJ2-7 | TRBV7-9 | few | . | CASSSLLAPYEQYF
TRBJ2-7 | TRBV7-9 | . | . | CASSSPEGAPSTYEQYF
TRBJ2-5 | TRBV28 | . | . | CASSFTKGKVEGQETQYF
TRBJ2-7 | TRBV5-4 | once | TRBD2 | CATSGRESSYEQYF
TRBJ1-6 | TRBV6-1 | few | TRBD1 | CASMDRGNSPLHF
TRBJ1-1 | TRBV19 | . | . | CASSTGVGAEAFF
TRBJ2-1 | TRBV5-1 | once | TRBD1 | CASSLSGTGTYNEQFF
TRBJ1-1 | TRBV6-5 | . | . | CASSYTIQVRNTEAFF
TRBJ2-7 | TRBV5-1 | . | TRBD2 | CASSLSFVGGPSYEQYF
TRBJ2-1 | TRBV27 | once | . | CASSFLVGPYNEQFF
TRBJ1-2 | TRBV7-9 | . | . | CASSLGADGYTF
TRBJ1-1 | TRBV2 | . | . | CASSEEEDGQTNTEAFF
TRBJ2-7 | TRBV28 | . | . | CASSFTGSTYEQYF
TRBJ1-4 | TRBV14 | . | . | CASSHSSGPLEKLFF
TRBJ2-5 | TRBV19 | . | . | CASSIVGQRRTETQYF
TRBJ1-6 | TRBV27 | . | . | CASSWDGSLVAPLHF
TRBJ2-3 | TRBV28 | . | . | CASSLPGTDTQYF
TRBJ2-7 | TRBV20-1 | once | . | CSARAESRDYEQYF
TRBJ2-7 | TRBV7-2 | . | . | CASSLRPLETYPYEQYF
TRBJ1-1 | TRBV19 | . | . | CASRQGLNTEAFF
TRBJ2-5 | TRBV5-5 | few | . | CASSSLDGVKETQYF
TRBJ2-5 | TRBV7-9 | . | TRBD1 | CASSPPGGERETQYF
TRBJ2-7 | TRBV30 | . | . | CAWMTAKGPYEQYF
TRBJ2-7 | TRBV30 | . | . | CAWSVGFYEQYF